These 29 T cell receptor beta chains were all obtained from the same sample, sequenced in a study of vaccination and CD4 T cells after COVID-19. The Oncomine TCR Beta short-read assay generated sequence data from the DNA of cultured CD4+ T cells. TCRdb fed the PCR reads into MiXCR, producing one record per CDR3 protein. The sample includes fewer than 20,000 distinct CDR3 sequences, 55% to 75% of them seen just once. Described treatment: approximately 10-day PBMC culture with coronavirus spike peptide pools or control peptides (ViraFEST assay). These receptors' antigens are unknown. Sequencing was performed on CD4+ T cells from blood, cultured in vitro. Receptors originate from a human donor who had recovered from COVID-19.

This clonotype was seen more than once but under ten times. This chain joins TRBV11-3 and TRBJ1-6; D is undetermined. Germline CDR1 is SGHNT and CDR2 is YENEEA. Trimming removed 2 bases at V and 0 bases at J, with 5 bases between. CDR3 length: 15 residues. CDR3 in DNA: TGTGCCAGCAGCTTATATGCCTCCTATAATTCACCCCTCCACTTT. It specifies CASSLYASYNSPLHF.

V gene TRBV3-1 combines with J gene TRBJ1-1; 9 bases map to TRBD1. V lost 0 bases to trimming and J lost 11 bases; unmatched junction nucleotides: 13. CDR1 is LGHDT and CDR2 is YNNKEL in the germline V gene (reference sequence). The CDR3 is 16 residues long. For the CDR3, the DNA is TGTGCCAGCAGCCAAGACGGGACAGGGAGCCGATCTGGGGCTTTCTTT. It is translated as CASSQDGTGSRSGAFF. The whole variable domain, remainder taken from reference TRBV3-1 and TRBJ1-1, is DTAVSQTPKYLVTQMGNDKSIKCEQNLGHDTMYWYKQDSKKFLKIMFSYNNKELIINETVPNRFSPKSPDKAHLNLHINSLELGDSAVYFCASSQDGTGSRSGAFFGQGTRLTVV.

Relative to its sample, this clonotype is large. CDR3 region: CASSSGTTGNTIYF. The CDR3 DNA sequence: TGTGCCAGCAGTTCCGGGACGACTGGAAACACCATATATTTT. The V call is TRBV28, the J call TRBJ1-3; tentatively, D is TRBD1 (5 bases). Germline lookup yields CDR1 MDHEN and CDR2 SYDVKM. This CDR3 spans 14 amino acids. The V gene lost 4 bases and the J gene lost 2 bases, with 9 bases spanning the gap.

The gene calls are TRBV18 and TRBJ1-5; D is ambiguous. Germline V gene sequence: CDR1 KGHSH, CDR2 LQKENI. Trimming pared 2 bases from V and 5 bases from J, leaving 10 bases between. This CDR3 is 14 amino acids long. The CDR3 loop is CASSPGESDQPQHF. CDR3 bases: TGTGCCAGCTCACCAGGGGAATCAGATCAGCCCCAGCATTTT.

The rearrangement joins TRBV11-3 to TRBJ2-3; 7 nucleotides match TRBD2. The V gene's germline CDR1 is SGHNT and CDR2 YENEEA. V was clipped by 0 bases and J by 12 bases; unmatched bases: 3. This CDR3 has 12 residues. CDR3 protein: CASSLERDYQYF. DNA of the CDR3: TGTGCCAGCAGCTTAGAGCGGGACTATCAGTATTTT.

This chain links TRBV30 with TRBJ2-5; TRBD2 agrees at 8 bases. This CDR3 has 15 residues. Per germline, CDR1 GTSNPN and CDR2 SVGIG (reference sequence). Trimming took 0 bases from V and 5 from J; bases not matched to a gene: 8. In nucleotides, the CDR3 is TGTGCCTGGAGTGTATCCAGCGGGAGTTTGGAGACCCAGTACTTC. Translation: CAWSVSSGSLETQYF.

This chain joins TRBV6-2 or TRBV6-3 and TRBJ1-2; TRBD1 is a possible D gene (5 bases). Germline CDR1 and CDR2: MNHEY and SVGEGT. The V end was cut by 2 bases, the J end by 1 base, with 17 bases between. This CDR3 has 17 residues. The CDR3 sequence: CASSYPPGRRGNYGYTF. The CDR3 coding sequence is TGTGCCAGCAGTTACCCTCCTGGACGGAGGGGTAACTATGGCTACACCTTC.

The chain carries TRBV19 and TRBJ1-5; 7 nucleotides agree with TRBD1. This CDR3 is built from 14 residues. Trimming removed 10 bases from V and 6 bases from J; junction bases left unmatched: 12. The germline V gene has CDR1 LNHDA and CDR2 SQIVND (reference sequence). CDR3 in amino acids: CATLRGGHGQPQHF. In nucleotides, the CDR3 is TGTGCCACTCTCAGAGGGGGCCATGGTCAGCCCCAGCATTTT.

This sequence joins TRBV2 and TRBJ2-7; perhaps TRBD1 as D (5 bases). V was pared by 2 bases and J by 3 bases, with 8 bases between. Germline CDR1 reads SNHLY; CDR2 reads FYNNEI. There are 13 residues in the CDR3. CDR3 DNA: TGTGCCAGCAGTGAACAGGGCAGCTACGAGCAGTACTTC. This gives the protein CASSEQGSYEQYF.

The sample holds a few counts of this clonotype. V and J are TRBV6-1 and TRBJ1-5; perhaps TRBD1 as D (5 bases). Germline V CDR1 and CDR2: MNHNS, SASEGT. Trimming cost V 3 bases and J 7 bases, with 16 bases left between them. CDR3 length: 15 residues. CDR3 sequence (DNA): TGTGCCAGCAGTGAGGGGGGGACGGGCAGCCAGCCCCAGCATTTT. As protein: CASSEGGTGSQPQHF.

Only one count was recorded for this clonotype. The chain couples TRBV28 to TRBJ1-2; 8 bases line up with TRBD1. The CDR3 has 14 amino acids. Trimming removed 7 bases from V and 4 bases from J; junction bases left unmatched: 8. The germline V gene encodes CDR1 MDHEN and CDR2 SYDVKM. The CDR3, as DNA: TGTGCCAGCACCCTAGGACAGGGACGCTATGGCTACACCTTC. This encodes CASTLGQGRYGYTF.

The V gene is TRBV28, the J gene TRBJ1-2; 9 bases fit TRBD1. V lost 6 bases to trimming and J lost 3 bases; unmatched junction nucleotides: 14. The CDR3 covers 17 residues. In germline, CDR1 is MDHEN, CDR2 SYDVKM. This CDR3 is CASRTAGTGSFHYGYTF. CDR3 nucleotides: TGTGCCAGCAGAACCGCCGGGACAGGGTCATTTCACTATGGCTACACCTTC.

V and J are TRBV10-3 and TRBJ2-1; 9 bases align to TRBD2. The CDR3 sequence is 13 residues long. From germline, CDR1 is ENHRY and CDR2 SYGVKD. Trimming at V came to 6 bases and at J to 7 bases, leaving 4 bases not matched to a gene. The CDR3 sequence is CAIRVAGENEQFF. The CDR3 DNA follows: TGTGCCATCAGAGTAGCGGGAGAAAATGAGCAGTTCTTC.

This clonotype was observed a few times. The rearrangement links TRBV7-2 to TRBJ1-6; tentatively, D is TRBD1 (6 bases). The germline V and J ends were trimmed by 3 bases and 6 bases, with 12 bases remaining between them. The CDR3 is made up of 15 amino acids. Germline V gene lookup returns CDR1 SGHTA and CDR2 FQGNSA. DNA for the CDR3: TGTGCCAGCAGCTTGTGGGGGCAGTCTAATTCACCCCTCCACTTT. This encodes CASSLWGQSNSPLHF.

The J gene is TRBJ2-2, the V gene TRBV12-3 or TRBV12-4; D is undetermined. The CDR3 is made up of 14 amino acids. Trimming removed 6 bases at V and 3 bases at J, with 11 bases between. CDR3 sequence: CASRRIEHTGELFF. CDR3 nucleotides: TGTGCCAGCAGACGTATCGAACACACCGGGGAGCTGTTTTTT.

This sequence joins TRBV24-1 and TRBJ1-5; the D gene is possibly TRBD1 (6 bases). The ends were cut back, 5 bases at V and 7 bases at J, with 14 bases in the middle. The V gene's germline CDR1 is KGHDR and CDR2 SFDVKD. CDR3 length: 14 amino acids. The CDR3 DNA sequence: TGTGCCACCAGTGTTAGGGGGGGCGGACAGCCCCAGCATTTT. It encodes CATSVRGGGQPQHF.

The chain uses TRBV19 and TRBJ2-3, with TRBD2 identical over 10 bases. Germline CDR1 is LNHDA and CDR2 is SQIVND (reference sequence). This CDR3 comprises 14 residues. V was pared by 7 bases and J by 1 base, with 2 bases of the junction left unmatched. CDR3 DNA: TGTGCCAGTACTAGCGGGAGAGGCACAGATACGCAGTATTTT. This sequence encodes CASTSGRGTDTQYF.

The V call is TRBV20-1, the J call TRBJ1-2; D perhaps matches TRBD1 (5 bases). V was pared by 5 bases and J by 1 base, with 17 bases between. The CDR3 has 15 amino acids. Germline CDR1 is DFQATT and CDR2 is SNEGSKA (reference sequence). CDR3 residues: CSAGTDSTGNYGYTF. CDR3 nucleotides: TGCAGTGCTGGAACCGACAGTACCGGTAACTATGGCTACACCTTC.

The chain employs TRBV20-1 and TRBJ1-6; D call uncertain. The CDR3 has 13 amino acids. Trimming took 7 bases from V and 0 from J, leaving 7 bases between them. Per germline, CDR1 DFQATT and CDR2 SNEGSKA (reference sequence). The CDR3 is CSGKSSYNSPLHF. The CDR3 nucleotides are TGCAGTGGAAAGAGCTCCTATAATTCACCCCTCCACTTT.

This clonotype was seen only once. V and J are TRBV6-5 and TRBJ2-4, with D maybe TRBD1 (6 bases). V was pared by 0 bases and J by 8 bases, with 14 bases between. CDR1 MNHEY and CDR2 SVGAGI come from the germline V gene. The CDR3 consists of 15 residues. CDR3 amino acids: CASSYSFGGRHIQYF. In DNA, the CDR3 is TGTGCCAGCAGTTACTCGTTTGGGGGCAGGCACATTCAGTACTTC.

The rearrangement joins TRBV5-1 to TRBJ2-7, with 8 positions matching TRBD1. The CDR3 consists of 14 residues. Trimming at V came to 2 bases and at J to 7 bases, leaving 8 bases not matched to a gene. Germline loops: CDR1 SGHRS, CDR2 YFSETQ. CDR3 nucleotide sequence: TGCGCCAGCAGCTTTGACGTGACAGGGGCAGAGCAGTACTTC. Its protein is CASSFDVTGAEQYF.

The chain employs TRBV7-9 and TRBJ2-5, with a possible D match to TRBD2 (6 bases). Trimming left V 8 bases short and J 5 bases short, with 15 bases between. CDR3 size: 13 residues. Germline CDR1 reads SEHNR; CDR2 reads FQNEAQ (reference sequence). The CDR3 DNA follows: TGTGCCAGCGGGGGACTGGTGGGTGAGACCCAGTACTTC. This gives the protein CASGGLVGETQYF.

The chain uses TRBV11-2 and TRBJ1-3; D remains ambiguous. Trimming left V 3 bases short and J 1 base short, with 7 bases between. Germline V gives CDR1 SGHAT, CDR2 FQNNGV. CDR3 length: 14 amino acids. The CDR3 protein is CASSFEGSGNTIYF. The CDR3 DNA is TGTGCCAGCAGCTTCGAGGGATCTGGAAACACCATATATTTT.

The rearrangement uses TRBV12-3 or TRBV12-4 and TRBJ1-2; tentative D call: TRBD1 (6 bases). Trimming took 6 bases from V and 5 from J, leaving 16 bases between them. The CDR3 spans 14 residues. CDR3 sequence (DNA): TGTGCCAGCAGGACGACAGGAGGGGGATATGGCTACACCTTC. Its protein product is CASRTTGGGYGYTF.

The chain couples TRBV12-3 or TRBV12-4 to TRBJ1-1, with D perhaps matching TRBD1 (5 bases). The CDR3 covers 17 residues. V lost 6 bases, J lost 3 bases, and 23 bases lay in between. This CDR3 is CASSLFRFQGLDTEAFF. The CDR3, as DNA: TGTGCCAGCAGCCTTTTCCGTTTTCAGGGTTTGGACACTGAAGCTTTCTTT.

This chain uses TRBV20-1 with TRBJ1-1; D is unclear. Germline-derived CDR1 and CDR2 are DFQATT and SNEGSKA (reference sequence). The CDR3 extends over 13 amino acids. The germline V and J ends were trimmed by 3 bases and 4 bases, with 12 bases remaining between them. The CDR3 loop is CSARDILTTEAFF. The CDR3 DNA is TGCAGTGCTAGGGATATCCTGACCACTGAAGCTTTCTTT.

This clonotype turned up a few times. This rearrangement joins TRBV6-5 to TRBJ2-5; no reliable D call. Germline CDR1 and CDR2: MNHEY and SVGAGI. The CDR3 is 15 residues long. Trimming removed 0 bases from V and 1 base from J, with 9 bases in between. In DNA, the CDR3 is TGTGCCAGCAGTTACTCAGGCGTGCTCCAAGAGACCCAGTACTTC. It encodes CASSYSGVLQETQYF.

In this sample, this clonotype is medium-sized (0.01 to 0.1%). As DNA, the CDR3 is TGTGCCTGGAGTTATGGGTGGGCCGTAAGCACAGATACGCAGTATTTT. It translates to CAWSYGWAVSTDTQYF. This chain uses TRBV30 with TRBJ2-3, with D unresolved. The V end was cut by 2 bases, the J end by 0 bases, with 15 bases between. In germline, CDR1 is GTSNPN, CDR2 SVGIG (reference sequence). CDR3 length: 16 residues.

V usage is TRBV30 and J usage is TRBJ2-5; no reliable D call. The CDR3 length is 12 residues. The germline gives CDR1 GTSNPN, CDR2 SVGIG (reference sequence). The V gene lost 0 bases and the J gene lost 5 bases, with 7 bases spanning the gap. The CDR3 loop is CAWSVLKETQYF. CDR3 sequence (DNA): TGTGCCTGGAGTGTACTAAAGGAGACCCAGTACTTC.